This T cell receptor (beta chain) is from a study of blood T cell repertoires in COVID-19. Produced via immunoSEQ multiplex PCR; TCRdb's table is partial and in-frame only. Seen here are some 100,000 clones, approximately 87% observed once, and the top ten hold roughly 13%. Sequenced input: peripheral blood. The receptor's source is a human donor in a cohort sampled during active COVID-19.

The CDR3 region is CASSLVPGARGYGYTF. The CDR3 region has the DNA TGTGCCAGCAGCTTAGTTCCTGGGGCGCGGGGCTATGGCTACACCTTC. The V gene is TRBV7-6, the J gene TRBJ1-2; D may be TRBD1 (5 bases). This CDR3 spans 16 amino acids. The germline V gene encodes CDR1 SGHVS and CDR2 FNYEAQ. V lost 1 base, J lost 4 bases, and 16 bases lay in between.